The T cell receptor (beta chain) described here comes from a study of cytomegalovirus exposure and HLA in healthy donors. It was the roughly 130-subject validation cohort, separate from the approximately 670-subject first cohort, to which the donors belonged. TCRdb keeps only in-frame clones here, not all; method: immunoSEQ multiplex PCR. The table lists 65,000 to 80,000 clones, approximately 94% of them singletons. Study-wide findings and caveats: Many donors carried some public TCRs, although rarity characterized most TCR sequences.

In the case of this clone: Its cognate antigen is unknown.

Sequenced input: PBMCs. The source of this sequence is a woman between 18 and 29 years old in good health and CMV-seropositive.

The chain's CDR3 is CASSVGQGIYEQYF. The CDR3 DNA reads as TGTGCCAGCAGCGTCGGACAGGGAATTTACGAGCAGTACTTC. The J gene is TRBJ2-7, the V gene TRBV9, with TRBD1 matching 8 bases. CDR1 and CDR2 from the germline V gene are SGDLS and YYNGEE. The CDR3 is made up of 14 amino acids. V gave up 2 bases and J gave up 4 bases; unmatched junction bases: 5.